The 13 T cell receptor beta chains presented below share a single source sample, sequenced in a study of siplizumab effects on memory and regulatory T cells. Method: immunoSEQ multiplex PCR; TCRdb's copy keeps in-frame clones and lacks some. The sample holds roughly 120,000 clones, roughly 94% seen once. Material: non-Treg CD4+ T cells sorted from blood. Receptors were obtained from a human donor in good health.

This clone was found a few times. The rearrangement joins TRBV11-2 to TRBJ1-3, with no clear D. Trimming removed 2 bases from V and 4 bases from J, with 9 bases in between. The CDR3 spans 14 residues. The germline V gene encodes CDR1 SGHAT and CDR2 FQNNGV. For the CDR3, the DNA is TGTGCCAGCAGCTTACCGGCCTCGGGAAACACCATATATTTT. Amino acids: CASSLPASGNTIYF.

The chain combines TRBV23-1 with TRBJ1-2; D unclear. TRBV23-1 is identified as an open reading frame with a role that is uncertain. The CDR3 spans 15 residues. V was shortened by 7 bases and J by 5 bases, with 20 bases between the two germline ends. The CDR3 reads CASNLLRRGGYGYTF. The CDR3 coding sequence is TGCGCCAGCAATCTACTCCGTCGGGGAGGGTATGGCTACACCTTC.

The chain joins TRBV6-5 to TRBJ2-6, with a possible D match to TRBD1 (5 bases). Trimming stripped 3 bases from V and 0 bases from J, with 9 bases between. Germline values: CDR1 MNHEY, CDR2 SVGAGI. The CDR3 consists of 16 residues. CDR3 in DNA: TGTGCCAGCAGTTATTCCGACAGCTCTGGGGCCAACGTCCTGACTTTC. Its translation: CASSYSDSSGANVLTF.

J is TRBJ2-3 and V is TRBV5-1; D gene unclear. Germline lookup yields CDR1 SGHRS and CDR2 YFSETQ. The CDR3 totals 14 residues. V was trimmed by 4 bases and J by 5 bases, leaving 14 bases between them. The CDR3 coding sequence is TGCGCCAGCAGCCCCGAGCCAGTCGGAGATACGCAGTATTTT. It codes for CASSPEPVGDTQYF.

This chain uses TRBV7-3 with TRBJ1-5, with a possible D match to TRBD1 (5 bases). Germline-derived CDR1 and CDR2 are SGHTA and FQGTGA. The CDR3 is made up of 14 amino acids. Trimming removed 5 bases at V and 3 bases at J, with 11 bases between. As DNA, the CDR3 is TGTGCCAGCAGCGTTGGACAAAACAATCAGCCCCAGCATTTT. Its translation: CASSVGQNNQPQHF.

The sample holds a few counts of this clone. The chain combines TRBV13 with TRBJ2-1; TRBD2 agrees at 8 bases. This CDR3 contains 17 residues. The J segment lost 4 bases and the V segment lost 4 bases, leaving 12 bases of the junction unmatched. Germline V lookup: CDR1 PRHDT, CDR2 FYEKMQ (reference sequence). CDR3 sequence reads: CASSSSFAGGLYNEQFF. The CDR3 DNA follows: TGTGCCAGCAGCTCGTCATTCGCGGGGGGACTATACAATGAGCAGTTCTTC.

The V and J genes are TRBV7-2 and TRBJ1-2; D unresolved. The CDR3 has 14 residues. The germline V and J ends were trimmed by 0 bases and 4 bases, with 9 bases remaining between them. Germline CDR1 is SGHTA and CDR2 is FQGNSA. The CDR3 sequence: CASSLALPGYGYTF. CDR3 sequence (DNA): TGTGCCAGCAGCTTAGCCCTCCCCGGCTATGGCTACACCTTC.

J is TRBJ2-5 and V is TRBV5-6, with TRBD1 identical over 7 bases. V shed 2 bases, J shed 5 bases, and the junction held 12 bases outside the gene matches. This CDR3 has 16 residues. Per germline, CDR1 SGHDT and CDR2 YYEEEE. Written as DNA, the CDR3 is TGTGCCAGCAGCTTTCAGGGGGATTGGATCGGGGAGACCCAGTACTTC. It translates to CASSFQGDWIGETQYF.

This clone was seen a single time. The V gene is TRBV7-2, the J gene TRBJ2-5, with a weak D call TRBD2 (5 bases). Trimming removed 5 bases at V and 6 bases at J, with 10 bases between. CDR1 SGHTA and CDR2 FQGNSA come from the germline V gene. The CDR3 length is 12 residues. As DNA, the CDR3 is TGTGCCAGCAGCCCCGGGGTACAGACCCAGTACTTC. Translating it yields CASSPGVQTQYF.

The V gene is TRBV7-2, the J gene TRBJ1-1; 8 bases align to TRBD1. The V gene's germline CDR1 is SGHTA and CDR2 FQGNSA. The CDR3 contains 14 residues. V trimming: 5 bases; J trimming: 1 base; junction bases outside the gene matches: 3. The CDR3 spells CASSLGQANTEAFF. The CDR3 coding sequence is TGTGCCAGCAGCCTGGGACAGGCGAACACTGAAGCTTTCTTT.

This chain joins TRBV6-1 and TRBJ2-3, with 10 nucleotides matching TRBD2. Germline values: CDR1 MNHNS, CDR2 SASEGT. The CDR3 is 14 residues long. With 7 bases clipped from V and 4 bases from J, the junction kept 5 bases outside the gene matches. CDR3 nucleotides: TGTGCCAGCAAGAAGCGGGAGGGCCCAGATACGCAGTATTTT. It specifies CASKKREGPDTQYF.

The J gene is TRBJ2-1, the V gene TRBV5-4, with TRBD2 identical over 8 bases. The CDR3 sequence is 16 residues long. Per the germline V gene, CDR1 is SGHNT and CDR2 is YYREEE (reference sequence). V lost 0 bases to trimming and J lost 6 bases; unmatched junction nucleotides: 8. As DNA, the CDR3 is TGTGCCAGCAGCTTGGCCGGAGCGGGAGTGCCCAATGAGCAGTTCTTC. Translating it yields CASSLAGAGVPNEQFF.

In this sample, this clone turned up once. V gene TRBV19 combines with J gene TRBJ1-2; 7 bases are shared with TRBD1. Trimming took 6 bases from V and 2 from J; bases not matched to a gene: 6. The CDR3 is 14 residues long. Germline V gene sequence: CDR1 LNHDA, CDR2 SQIVND (reference sequence). The CDR3 loop is CASSGQDWNYGYTF. The CDR3 coding sequence is TGTGCCAGTAGCGGACAGGATTGGAACTATGGCTACACCTTC.